This TCR beta chain was retrieved from a study of technical replicates of blood from a handful of donors. The sample holds a few counts of this clone. CDR1 and CDR2 (germline): SGHRS, YFSETQ. This CDR3 is built from 15 residues. The J segment lost 2 bases and the V segment lost 4 bases, leaving 9 bases of the junction unmatched. The repertoire was sequenced with immunoSEQ multiplex PCR; TCRdb's copy has only in-frame clones and lacks some. The table lists fewer than 90,000 clones, around 94% of them singletons. The receptor was derived from a human donor in good health. Sequencing used T cells isolated from PBMCs. The chain is built from TRBV5-1 and TRBJ2-7; 7 positions match TRBD1. CDR3 amino acids: CASSRATGQAYEQYF. As DNA, the CDR3 is TGCGCCAGCAGCCGGGCTACCGGACAGGCCTACGAGCAGTACTTC.